The rows below give T cell receptor beta chains drawn from one sample of a study of blood T cell repertoires in COVID-19. Clones were read by immunoSEQ multiplex PCR, and TCRdb kept only the in-frame ones, dropping some. Here the sample spans approximately 200,000 clones, more than 75% being singletons. The specimen sequenced was peripheral blood. The receptor set was obtained from a man in his sixties who had recovered from COVID-19. The CDR3 runs from the conserved cysteine through the conserved F or W. Fields, in order: V gene, clone size, CDR3 length, D gene, J gene, CDR3 protein, CDR3 DNA. D genes are given only for firm matches. A row's size may be missing; if present it is once, few, many or a size class.

v_gene: TRBV4-3
abundance: NA
len: 16
d_gene: TRBD1
j_gene: TRBJ1-6
CDR3aa: CASSYDPGTVNSPLHF
CDR3nt: TGCGCCAGCAGCTACGATCCCGGGACAGTTAATTCACCCCTCCACTTT

v_gene: TRBV27
abundance: NA
len: 15
d_gene: NA
j_gene: TRBJ1-2
CDR3aa: CASSLWAGTNYGYTF
CDR3nt: TGTGCCAGCAGTTTGTGGGCAGGGACTAACTATGGCTACACCTTC

v_gene: TRBV9
abundance: few
len: 15
d_gene: TRBD2
j_gene: TRBJ2-3
CDR3aa: CASSADTSGGNTQYF
CDR3nt: TGTGCCAGCAGCGCGGATACTAGCGGGGGCAATACGCAGTATTTT

v_gene: TRBV27
abundance: NA
len: 18
d_gene: TRBD1
j_gene: TRBJ1-4
CDR3aa: CASSLQPDRGRFEEKLFF
CDR3nt: TGTGCCAGCAGTTTACAACCAGACAGGGGGAGGTTTGAAGAAAAACTGTTTTTT

v_gene: TRBV5-1
abundance: NA
len: 14
d_gene: TRBD2
j_gene: TRBJ2-7
CDR3aa: CASRLAVLQGEQYF
CDR3nt: TGCGCCAGCAGACTAGCGGTTCTCCAGGGTGAGCAGTACTTC

v_gene: TRBV11-1
abundance: NA
len: 15
d_gene: TRBD2
j_gene: TRBJ2-5
CDR3aa: CASMTTGAGEETQYF
CDR3nt: TGTGCCAGCATGACTACCGGGGCGGGGGAGGAGACCCAGTACTTC

v_gene: TRBV28
abundance: NA
len: 14
d_gene: NA
j_gene: TRBJ2-3
CDR3aa: CASSSTASTDTQYF
CDR3nt: TGTGCCAGCAGTTCCACAGCCTCCACAGATACGCAGTATTTT

v_gene: TRBV29-1
abundance: NA
len: 14
d_gene: NA
j_gene: TRBJ2-3
CDR3aa: CSVQMGRFTDTQYF
CDR3nt: TGCAGCGTTCAGATGGGCAGGTTCACAGATACGCAGTATTTT

v_gene: TRBV10-1
abundance: NA
len: 15
d_gene: TRBD1
j_gene: TRBJ1-6
CDR3aa: CASSDGTGWNSPLHF
CDR3nt: TGCGCCAGCAGTGACGGGACAGGGTGGAATTCACCCCTCCACTTT

v_gene: TRBV7-2
abundance: NA
len: 11
d_gene: NA
j_gene: TRBJ1-1
CDR3aa: CASSPDSEAFF
CDR3nt: TGTGCCAGCAGCCCGGACAGTGAAGCTTTCTTT

v_gene: TRBV5-5
abundance: NA
len: 15
d_gene: NA
j_gene: TRBJ2-1
CDR3aa: CASSWPGMGYNEQFF
CDR3nt: TGTGCCAGCAGCTGGCCGGGAATGGGCTACAATGAGCAGTTCTTC

v_gene: TRBV28
abundance: NA
len: 15
d_gene: NA
j_gene: TRBJ1-4
CDR3aa: CASSLASRAAEKLFF
CDR3nt: TGTGCCAGCAGTCTAGCGTCGAGGGCGGCTGAAAAACTGTTTTTT

v_gene: TRBV7-2
abundance: NA
len: 16
d_gene: TRBD1
j_gene: TRBJ2-1
CDR3aa: CASSPQAGGRYNEQFF
CDR3nt: TGTGCCAGCAGCCCCCAGGCAGGGGGCAGGTACAATGAGCAGTTCTTC

v_gene: TRBV7-2
abundance: NA
len: 15
d_gene: TRBD1
j_gene: TRBJ1-1
CDR3aa: CASSLVGQGAAEAFF
CDR3nt: TGTGCCAGCAGCTTAGTAGGACAGGGGGCTGCTGAAGCTTTCTTT

v_gene: TRBV28
abundance: NA
len: 14
d_gene: TRBD1
j_gene: TRBJ1-5
CDR3aa: CASSGDRDNQPQHF
CDR3nt: TGTGCCAGCAGTGGGGACAGGGATAATCAGCCCCAGCATTTT

v_gene: TRBV18
abundance: NA
len: 16
d_gene: NA
j_gene: TRBJ1-3
CDR3aa: CASSPPWGQLGNTIYF
CDR3nt: TGTGCCAGCTCACCACCGTGGGGGCAGCTTGGAAACACCATATATTTT

v_gene: TRBV2
abundance: NA
len: 13
d_gene: TRBD1
j_gene: TRBJ2-5
CDR3aa: CASSRDRQETQYF
CDR3nt: TGTGCCAGCAGTAGGGACAGGCAAGAGACCCAGTACTTC

v_gene: TRBV18
abundance: NA
len: 14
d_gene: NA
j_gene: TRBJ2-4
CDR3aa: CASSPPPGGNIQYF
CDR3nt: TGTGCCAGCTCACCACCCCCAGGAGGAAACATTCAGTACTTC

v_gene: TRBV27
abundance: NA
len: 15
d_gene: TRBD1
j_gene: TRBJ1-2
CDR3aa: CASSSGQGFFYGYTF
CDR3nt: TGTGCCAGCAGTTCGGGACAGGGGTTTTTCTATGGCTACACCTTC

v_gene: TRBV24-1
abundance: NA
len: 14
d_gene: NA
j_gene: TRBJ2-7
CDR3aa: CATSDPQRAYEQYF
CDR3nt: TGTGCCACCAGTGATCCCCAACGTGCGTACGAGCAGTACTTC

v_gene: TRBV2
abundance: NA
len: 13
d_gene: NA
j_gene: TRBJ1-5
CDR3aa: CASKSGGDQPQHF
CDR3nt: TGTGCCAGCAAATCGGGGGGGGATCAGCCCCAGCATTTT

v_gene: TRBV30
abundance: NA
len: 16
d_gene: TRBD1
j_gene: TRBJ1-2
CDR3aa: CAWSVGAGQGAYGYTF
CDR3nt: TGTGCCTGGAGTGTGGGGGCGGGACAGGGGGCGTATGGCTACACCTTC

v_gene: TRBV13
abundance: NA
len: 13
d_gene: NA
j_gene: TRBJ2-7
CDR3aa: CASSRQSSYEQYF
CDR3nt: TGTGCCAGCAGCCGACAGTCCTCCTACGAGCAGTACTTC

v_gene: TRBV4-1
abundance: NA
len: 15
d_gene: TRBD1
j_gene: TRBJ2-1
CDR3aa: CASSAGQGAYNEQFF
CDR3nt: TGCGCCAGCAGCGCGGGACAGGGGGCCTACAATGAGCAGTTCTTC

v_gene: TRBV11-2
abundance: NA
len: 15
d_gene: NA
j_gene: TRBJ2-7
CDR3aa: CASSPGGGGTYEQYF
CDR3nt: TGTGCCAGCAGCCCTGGGGGAGGGGGGACCTACGAGCAGTACTTC

v_gene: TRBV5-6
abundance: NA
len: 13
d_gene: TRBD1
j_gene: TRBJ2-7
CDR3aa: CASTLGQGNEQYF
CDR3nt: TGTGCCAGCACCCTGGGACAGGGGAACGAGCAGTACTTC

v_gene: TRBV5-1
abundance: NA
len: 14
d_gene: TRBD1
j_gene: TRBJ1-6
CDR3aa: CASSSTGTVGALHF
CDR3nt: TGCGCCAGCAGCTCGACAGGGACCGTTGGGGCCCTCCACTTT

v_gene: TRBV11-1
abundance: NA
len: 16
d_gene: TRBD1
j_gene: TRBJ1-1
CDR3aa: CASSRITGQINTEAFF
CDR3nt: TGTGCCAGCAGCCGAATCACGGGACAGATAAACACTGAAGCTTTCTTT

v_gene: TRBV4-2
abundance: NA
len: 15
d_gene: NA
j_gene: TRBJ2-7
CDR3aa: CASSKAPGVDYEQYF
CDR3nt: TGTGCCAGCAGCAAAGCCCCGGGAGTAGACTACGAGCAGTACTTC